The 6 T cell receptor beta chains listed next were all sequenced from one sample in a study of Graves' ophthalmopathy and Graves' hyperthyroidism. The sequenced template was RNA, covering the TCR beta CDR3 region. HTBI primers primed a first-round RT-PCR, and a second-round multiplex PCR followed. A single record per CDR3 protein comes from TCRdb applying MiXCR to the multiplex PCR reads. The sample records around 1,200,000 distinct CDR3 sequences, approximately 35% being singletons. Input material: peripheral blood or thyroid tissue (not recorded which). The receptors originated from an adult man with Graves' hyperthyroidism.

There are a few counts of this clonotype. The chain uses TRBV2 and TRBJ2-7, with D perhaps TRBD1 (6 bases). This CDR3 has 15 residues. Trimming left V 6 bases short and J 0 bases short, with 15 bases between. Germline V gene sequence: CDR1 SNHLY, CDR2 FYNNEI. The CDR3 region has the DNA TGTGCCAGCAGCTTAACGGCAGGGGCCTCCTACGAGCAGTACTTC. This gives the protein CASSLTAGASYEQYF.

V gene TRBV10-3 combines with J gene TRBJ2-7; D remains unclear. There are 14 residues in the CDR3. Trimming removed 4 bases from V and 4 bases from J, with 14 bases in between. From germline, CDR1 is ENHRY and CDR2 SYGVKD. The CDR3 here is CAISGRLTFYEQYF. DNA of the CDR3: TGTGCCATCAGTGGCAGGTTGACCTTTTACGAGCAGTACTTC.

This clonotype was counted between two and nine times. This rearrangement joins TRBV30 to TRBJ1-1; D is perhaps TRBD1 (6 bases). The CDR3 has 14 amino acids. V was pared by 2 bases and J by 0 bases, with 10 bases between. Germline CDR1 reads GTSNPN; CDR2 reads SVGIG (reference sequence). This chain's CDR3 is CAWSYRAMNTEAFF. The CDR3 bases are TGTGCCTGGAGTTACAGGGCAATGAACACTGAAGCTTTCTTT.

This clonotype was picked up many times. The chain has TRBV7-9 and TRBJ1-5; D not resolved. With 1 base removed from V and 4 bases from J, the gap between germline ends came to 8 bases. CDR1 and CDR2 (germline): SEHNR, FQNEAQ (reference sequence). This CDR3 is 14 amino acids long. CDR3 DNA sequence: TGTGCCAGCAGCTTAGGGTGGGATAATCAGCCCCAGCATTTT. This sequence encodes CASSLGWDNQPQHF.

Ten or more counts support this clonotype. The chain employs TRBV7-2 and TRBJ2-7; 9 bases agree with TRBD1. V gave up 5 bases and J gave up 2 bases; unmatched junction bases: 10. Germline V CDR1 and CDR2: SGHTA, FQGNSA. The CDR3 totals 16 residues. The CDR3 sequence is CASSLGPGQGPYEQYF. The DNA of the CDR3 is TGTGCCAGCAGCCTCGGTCCGGGACAGGGACCCTACGAGCAGTACTTC.

V usage is TRBV29-1 and J usage is TRBJ1-2, with D possibly TRBD1 on 6 matching bases. The CDR3 sequence is 14 residues long. Germline CDR1 and CDR2: SQVTM and ANQGSEA. The ends were cut back, 1 base at V and 10 bases at J, with 19 bases in the middle. The CDR3 region is CSVEGARDKANYTF. In nucleotides, the CDR3 is TGCAGCGTTGAAGGTGCCCGGGACAAAGCTAACTACACCTTC.